A single sample gave rise to the 31 T cell receptor beta chains below, sequenced in a study of radiotherapy plus CTLA-4 blockade in lung cancer. Assay used: immunoSEQ multiplex PCR; TCRdb lists only in-frame clones, some missing. The sample lists tens of thousands of clones, approximately 80% occurring once. The starting material was peripheral blood, obtained from a patient treated with radiotherapy plus ipilimumab. These TCRs come from a human donor with non-small cell lung cancer who had a complete response to radiotherapy plus ipilimumab.

The chain recombines TRBV7-9 with TRBJ2-5; 10 nucleotides agree with TRBD2. The CDR3 is 18 amino acids. V lost 5 bases to trimming and J lost 4 bases; unmatched junction nucleotides: 16. Looked up from germline, CDR1 is SEHNR and CDR2 is FQNEAQ (reference sequence). CDR3 in DNA: TGTGCCAGCAGCCCCTGGATGGAGCTAGCGGGAGTTCTAGAGACCCAGTACTTC. It translates to CASSPWMELAGVLETQYF.

The rearrangement joins TRBV9 to TRBJ2-3, with a weak D call TRBD1 (5 bases). V lost 0 bases to trimming and J lost 0 bases, with 14 bases between them. The CDR3 extends over 17 amino acids. CDR1 is SGDLS and CDR2 is YYNGEE in the germline V gene. In DNA, the CDR3 is TGTGCCAGCAGCGTAGTCGGTGGGCAGGGAAGCACAGATACGCAGTATTTT. It translates to CASSVVGGQGSTDTQYF.

The chain links TRBV30 to TRBJ1-6, with 8 bases that match TRBD1. The J segment lost 9 bases and the V segment lost 5 bases, leaving 0 bases of the junction unmatched. Germline V gene data show CDR1 as GTSNPN and CDR2 as SVGIG (reference sequence). The CDR3 sequence is 11 residues long. CDR3 DNA: TGTGCCTGGGACAGGGGTTCACCCCTCCACTTT. Encoded protein: CAWDRGSPLHF.

The chain is built from TRBV9 and TRBJ1-2, with 10 bases lining up with TRBD1. The CDR3 length is 16 residues. Germline trimming cut 0 bases from V and 6 bases from J; bases unmatched to any gene: 8. The germline CDR1 and CDR2 sequences are SGDLS and YYNGEE. The CDR3 loop is CASSVELTGGSNGYTF. The DNA of the CDR3 is TGTGCCAGCAGCGTAGAGTTGACAGGGGGCTCAAATGGCTACACCTTC.

This sequence joins TRBV10-1 and TRBJ1-1; D is uncertain. The V gene's germline CDR1 is WNHNN and CDR2 SYGVQD (reference sequence). This CDR3 spans 13 amino acids. Trimming cost V 2 bases and J 3 bases, with 7 bases left between them. The CDR3 loop is CASSEGRDTEAFF. CDR3 in DNA: TGCGCCAGCAGTGAGGGGAGGGACACTGAAGCTTTCTTT.

The chain uses TRBV5-6 and TRBJ1-2; TRBD1 aligns across 9 bases. Germline trimming cut 0 bases from V and 4 bases from J; bases unmatched to any gene: 4. This CDR3 is built from 15 residues. Germline lookup yields CDR1 SGHDT and CDR2 YYEEEE. The CDR3 coding sequence is TGTGCCAGCAGCTTGGGGGGACAGGGAGTCTATGGCTACACCTTC. Translation: CASSLGGQGVYGYTF.

This sequence joins TRBV5-1 and TRBJ1-3, with D uncertain. CDR1 and CDR2 from the germline V gene are SGHRS and YFSETQ. The CDR3 has 14 residues. V was pared by 2 bases and J by 0 bases, with 6 bases between. CDR3 coding DNA: TGCGCCAGCAGCTTTGGCGACTCTGGAAACACCATATATTTT. It specifies CASSFGDSGNTIYF.

CDR3 DNA: TGTGCCAGCAGCTGCGGACGGGGAGACAACTATGGCTACACCTTC. The encoded protein is CASSCGRGDNYGYTF. The chain employs TRBV11-3 and TRBJ1-2; D not resolved. From germline, CDR1 is SGHNT and CDR2 YENEEA. V was pared by 4 bases and J by 2 bases, with 14 bases between. CDR3 length equals 15 residues. The full variable domain, with the rest looked up from reference TRBV11-3 and TRBJ1-2, is EAGVVQSPRYKIIEKKQPVAFWCNPISGHNTLYWYLQNLGQGPELLIRYENEEAVDDSQLPKDRFSAERLKGVDSTLKIQPAELGDSAVYLCASSCGRGDNYGYTFGSGTRLTVV.

The CDR3 loop reads CASSYAFSNQPQHF. Here the CDR3 DNA reads TGTGCCAGCAGTTACGCGTTTAGCAATCAGCCCCAGCATTTT. This chain joins TRBV6-5 and TRBJ1-5; unclear D gene. The CDR3 is 14 residues long. V lost 2 bases and J lost 0, with 5 bases in between. Germline assignment: CDR1 MNHEY and CDR2 SVGAGI.

The chain uses TRBV21-1 and TRBJ1-2; the table's D gene call, TRBD1, was not cross checked with the DNA. TRBV21-1 is reported as a pseudogene. The length of the CDR3 is 14 residues. This chain's CDR3 is CASPKQGAWYGYTF. The DNA for the CDR3 is TGTGCCAGCCCGAAACAGGGGGCATGGTATGGCTACACCTTC.

V is TRBV18 and J is TRBJ1-1; TRBD1 matches at 7 bases. Germline V gives CDR1 KGHSH, CDR2 LQKENI. The junction had 5 bases not matched to a gene; V was cut back by 0 bases and J by 4 bases. The CDR3 extends over 15 amino acids. In nucleotides, the CDR3 is TGTGCCAGCTCACCACCCCCTGACAGGGTCACTGAAGCTTTCTTT. Residues: CASSPPPDRVTEAFF. Drawing the rest from reference TRBV18 and TRBJ1-1, the complete variable domain is NAGVMQNPRHLVRRRGQEARLRCSPMKGHSHVYWYRQLPEEGLKFMVYLQKENIIDESGMPKERFSAEFPKEGPSILRIQQVVRGDSAAYFCASSPPPDRVTEAFFGQGTRLTVV.

V usage is TRBV5-1 and J usage is TRBJ2-7, with D unresolved. From germline, CDR1 is SGHRS and CDR2 YFSETQ. The CDR3 length is 13 residues. V lost 0 bases and J lost 2, with 6 bases in between. CDR3 loop: CASSLAETYEQYF. The CDR3 DNA reads TGCGCCAGCAGCTTGGCGGAGACCTACGAGCAGTACTTC.

Points on this clone: The same CDR3 also results from other DNA sequences found in this sample. V usage is TRBV15 and J usage is TRBJ1-5; D not certain. CDR1 is LNHNV and CDR2 is YYDKDF in the germline V gene (reference sequence). Trimming removed 0 bases at V and 7 bases at J, with 4 bases between. CDR3 size: 12 residues. The CDR3 loop reads CATSRDSQPQHF. Written as DNA, the CDR3 is TGTGCCACCAGCAGAGATTCGCAGCCCCAGCATTTT.

This chain links TRBV13 with TRBJ2-3; D gene unclear. In germline, CDR1 is PRHDT, CDR2 FYEKMQ (reference sequence). CDR3 length: 16 residues. The germline V and J ends were trimmed by 5 bases and 3 bases, with 18 bases remaining between them. CDR3 coding DNA: TGTGCCAGCAGCCCCTATACAAGCGTAAGGACAGATACGCAGTATTTT. Translating gives CASSPYTSVRTDTQYF.

This chain uses TRBV19 with TRBJ1-2; the D gene is possibly TRBD1 (5 bases). Germline CDR1 is LNHDA and CDR2 is SQIVND (reference sequence). This CDR3 has 19 residues. The ends were cut back, 1 base at V and 1 base at J, with 22 bases in the middle. As DNA, the CDR3 is TGTGCCAGTAGTATAGGGTTTTGGGACCTTACAGACCTTAACTATGGCTACACCTTC. Protein product: CASSIGFWDLTDLNYGYTF.

This clone was picked up a small number of times. This chain links TRBV7-9 with TRBJ2-1, with 9 bases identical to TRBD2. The CDR3 contains 15 residues. Germline V CDR1 and CDR2: SEHNR, FQNEAQ (reference sequence). V shed 1 base, J shed 7 bases, and the junction held 5 bases outside the gene matches. CDR3 sequence (DNA): TGTGCCAGCAGCTTAGTGTCGCGGGAGGGAAATGAGCAGTTCTTC. It specifies CASSLVSREGNEQFF.

V and J are TRBV28 and TRBJ2-7; 9 bases align to TRBD1. The V and J ends lost 4 bases and 3 bases, in that order; junction bases with no gene match: 7. Germline values: CDR1 MDHEN, CDR2 SYDVKM. This CDR3 is built from 15 residues. The CDR3 DNA follows: TGTGCCAGCAGTTCACCGACAGGGGGGCTCTACGAGCAGTACGTC. Translation gives CASSSPTGGLYEQYV.

The rearrangement uses TRBV6-6 and TRBJ1-2; no firm D call. Germline-derived CDR1 and CDR2 are MNHNY and SVGAGI (reference sequence). The CDR3 sequence is 16 residues long. V lost 6 bases to trimming and J lost 4 bases, with 21 bases between them. The CDR3 sequence is CASRPELVGIRYGYTF. CDR3 DNA sequence: TGTGCCAGCAGACCCGAATTAGTGGGCATTCGCTATGGCTACACCTTC.

The chain joins TRBV27 to TRBJ2-1; 7 bases match TRBD2. The CDR3 has 16 residues. Germline CDR1 MNHEY, CDR2 SMNVEV (reference sequence). Trimming cost V 7 bases and J 5 bases; bases outside gene matches: 14. The chain's CDR3 is CASTLGRGLGNNEQFF. In DNA, the CDR3 is TGTGCCAGCACCTTAGGTCGTGGACTAGGAAACAATGAGCAGTTCTTC.

The chain has TRBV10-1 and TRBJ2-5, with 12 nucleotides matching TRBD1. The V and J ends lost 4 bases and 5 bases, in that order; junction bases with no gene match: 5. The CDR3 covers 15 residues. Germline assignment: CDR1 WNHNN and CDR2 SYGVQD (reference sequence). This CDR3 reads CASSGGTGGAETQYF. The CDR3 nucleotides are TGCGCCAGCAGTGGAGGGACAGGGGGCGCGGAGACCCAGTACTTC.

This clone was seen a few times. V usage is TRBV11-2 and J usage is TRBJ2-1, with D maybe TRBD1 (5 bases). Germline lookup yields CDR1 SGHAT and CDR2 FQNNGV. The CDR3 contains 14 residues. The V and J ends lost 7 bases and 12 bases respectively, with 22 bases between them. As DNA, the CDR3 is TGTGCCAGCACCGAGGACCCCCAGGGTAGTAGGCAGTTCTTC. Protein: CASTEDPQGSRQFF.

The gene calls are TRBV11-2 and TRBJ1-2; D not certain. The CDR3 loop spans 12 amino acids. The V gene's germline CDR1 is SGHAT and CDR2 FQNNGV. Trimming stripped 6 bases from V and 4 bases from J, with 9 bases between. The CDR3 is CASRVGRYGYTF. CDR3 bases: TGTGCCAGCAGGGTTGGGCGCTATGGCTACACCTTC.

This clone was observed a few times. The chain joins TRBV19 to TRBJ1-4; TRBD1 matches at 8 bases. Germline CDR1 reads LNHDA; CDR2 reads SQIVND (reference sequence). The CDR3 has 15 residues. The CDR3 region is CATQGLGQANEKLFF. The CDR3 DNA reads as TGTGCGACTCAAGGGTTGGGACAGGCTAATGAAAAACTGTTTTTT.

This clone was seen more than once but under ten times. V usage is TRBV12-5 and J usage is TRBJ1-5, with unresolved D. CDR3 length: 10 residues. Trimming cost V 6 bases and J 4 bases, with 1 base left between them. The germline gives CDR1 LGHNT, CDR2 FRNRAP. For the CDR3, the DNA is TGTGCTAGTGGAAATCAGCCCCAGCATTTT. Protein: CASGNQPQHF.

This clone was counted between two and nine times. This chain uses TRBV6-6 with TRBJ2-7, with 7 bases that match TRBD1. Trimming cost V 5 bases and J 0 bases; bases outside gene matches: 7. Germline assignment: CDR1 MNHNY and CDR2 SVGAGI (reference sequence). The CDR3 totals 15 residues. CDR3 bases: TGTGCCAGCAGTCGACAGGGTGATAGCTCCTACGAGCAGTACGTC. This codes for CASSRQGDSSYEQYV.

The chain carries TRBV9 and TRBJ2-6; D remains unclear. Germline CDR1 is SGDLS and CDR2 is YYNGEE. The V end lost 4 bases, the J end lost 5 bases, and 22 bases lay between the germline ends. CDR3 size: 18 residues. The DNA of the CDR3 is TGTGCCAGCAGCCCACACCCCTTCAACCAAGCCCGGGCCAACGTCCTGACTTTC. Translated, it gives CASSPHPFNQARANVLTF.

This sequence joins TRBV5-4 and TRBJ2-2; 7 bases match TRBD1. The CDR3 runs to 14 residues. Germline CDR1 is SGHNT and CDR2 is YYREEE (reference sequence). V lost 2 bases to trimming and J lost 4 bases; unmatched junction nucleotides: 2. The CDR3 protein is CASSFPGGTGELFF. CDR3 coding DNA: TGTGCCAGCAGCTTTCCAGGGGGCACCGGGGAGCTGTTTTTT.

The rearrangement uses TRBV10-3 and TRBJ2-7; possibly TRBD1 for D (5 bases). This CDR3 spans 13 amino acids. The V and J ends lost 2 bases and 6 bases respectively, with 11 bases between them. Germline CDR1 and CDR2: ENHRY and SYGVKD. The CDR3 nucleotides read TGTGCCATCAGTGAGATAGGGGCCGGCGAGCAGTACGTC. This codes for CAISEIGAGEQYV.

V usage is TRBV11-3 and J usage is TRBJ1-1; D is possibly TRBD1 (6 bases). The V end lost 4 bases, the J end lost 1 base, and 10 bases lay between the germline ends. Germline CDR1 is SGHNT and CDR2 is YENEEA. The CDR3 sequence is 14 residues long. CDR3 in DNA: TGTGCCAGCAGCTCTGGACAGACGAACACTGAAGCTTTCTTT. Translated, it gives CASSSGQTNTEAFF. The full variable domain, in which reference TRBV11-3 and TRBJ1-1 provide the parts outside the CDR3, is EAGVVQSPRYKIIEKKQPVAFWCNPISGHNTLYWYLQNLGQGPELLIRYENEEAVDDSQLPKDRFSAERLKGVDSTLKIQPAELGDSAVYLCASSSGQTNTEAFFGQGTRLTVV.

Note on this clone: Sequence at one end of the junction differs from germline and may be a read error. V gene TRBV13 combines with J gene TRBJ2-3; 10 bases map to TRBD2. The CDR3 extends over 16 amino acids. Germline values: CDR1 PRHDT, CDR2 FYEKMQ (reference sequence). In DNA, the CDR3 is TGCGCCAGCAGCCAAGGCCTAGCGGGGGGCACAGATACGCAGTATTTT. Amino acids: CASSQGLAGGTDTQYF.

The chain joins TRBV4-1 to TRBJ2-1; D is possibly TRBD1 (6 bases). CDR3 length: 15 residues. Germline lookup yields CDR1 MGHRA and CDR2 YSYEKL. V was cut by 5 bases and J by 0 bases, with 11 bases left in between. The CDR3 spells CASSRGYGSYNEQFF. The CDR3 DNA is TGCGCCAGCAGCAGGGGGTACGGCTCCTACAATGAGCAGTTCTTC.